A single sample is the source of the 29 T cell receptor beta chains below, sequenced in a study of cytomegalovirus exposure and HLA in healthy donors. The PCR contained 60 Vbeta and 13 Jbeta primers. This table comes from immunoSEQ multiplex PCR, and its TCRdb copy is limited to in-frame clones, with some not included. The repertoire has about 210,000 clones, about 83% of them found once; the top ten carry roughly a tenth. Sample: PBMCs. The receptors come from a woman between 45 and 60 years old in good health and CMV-seropositive.

The V and J genes are TRBV7-9 and TRBJ2-3; no clear D gene. CDR3 length: 13 amino acids. Trimming took 4 bases from V and 4 from J, leaving 9 bases between them. CDR1 and CDR2 from the germline V gene are SEHNR and FQNEAQ (reference sequence). CDR3: CASSSQRADTQYF. The CDR3 nucleotides are TGTGCCAGCAGCTCCCAGCGCGCAGATACGCAGTATTTT.

The chain joins TRBV7-9 to TRBJ1-4, with D possibly TRBD1 on 5 matching bases. The CDR3 sequence is 15 residues long. CDR1 is SEHNR, CDR2 FQNEAQ, per germline (reference sequence). Trimming stripped 1 base from V and 5 bases from J, with 11 bases between. The CDR3 loop is CASSLGGESNEKLFF. Written as DNA, the CDR3 is TGTGCCAGCAGCTTAGGGGGGGAGAGCAATGAAAAACTGTTTTTT.

This rearrangement joins TRBV7-2 to TRBJ2-2; the match to TRBD2 covers 11 bases. Germline V CDR1 and CDR2: SGHTA, FQGNSA. The CDR3 loop spans 14 amino acids. The V segment lost 6 bases and the J segment 4 bases; nucleotides outside the gene matches: 1. The CDR3 DNA sequence: TGTGCCAGCAGTGGGACTAGCGGCACCGGGGAGCTGTTTTTT. Translated, it gives CASSGTSGTGELFF.

The chain links TRBV7-2 to TRBJ1-5; no clear D. V lost 1 base to trimming and J lost 4 bases, with 11 bases between them. In germline, CDR1 is SGHTA, CDR2 FQGNSA. The CDR3 spans 15 residues. Here the CDR3 DNA reads TGTGCCAGCAGCTTAGGCTGGGCAGCAAATCAGCCCCAGCATTTT. Protein sequence: CASSLGWAANQPQHF. The full variable domain, with the rest looked up from reference TRBV7-2 and TRBJ1-5, is GAGVSQSPSNKVTEKGKDVELRCDPISGHTALYWYRQSLGQGLEFLIYFQGNSAPDKSGLPSDRFSAERTGGSVSTLTIQRTQQEDSAVYLCASSLGWAANQPQHFGDGTRLSIL.

This chain joins TRBV6-1 and TRBJ2-5; 7 bases line up with TRBD2. This CDR3 is built from 13 residues. V lost 7 bases, J lost 4 bases, and 6 bases stayed unmatched. Germline CDR1 MNHNS, CDR2 SASEGT. CDR3 in amino acids: CASTGLGAETQYF. Here the CDR3 DNA reads TGTGCCAGCACTGGACTAGGGGCAGAGACCCAGTACTTC.

The rearrangement uses TRBV6-5 and TRBJ1-2, with TRBD1 matching 10 bases. This CDR3 comprises 14 residues. Germline-derived CDR1 and CDR2 are MNHEY and SVGAGI. After removal of 5 bases from V and 8 bases from J, the junction contained 8 bases not matched to a gene. DNA of the CDR3: TGTGCCAGCAGTACGGACAGGGGGATTGGGGGCTACACCTTC. Its translation is CASSTDRGIGGYTF.

The chain links TRBV5-4 to TRBJ2-3; TRBD1 agrees at 8 bases. From germline, CDR1 is SGHNT and CDR2 YYREEE (reference sequence). The trim removed 0 bases at V and 4 bases at J, leaving 4 bases unmatched. The CDR3 is 15 residues long. The CDR3 nucleotides read TGTGCCAGCAGCTTGGAGCAGGGGGCCCCAGATACGCAGTATTTT. Protein sequence: CASSLEQGAPDTQYF.

This chain joins TRBV28 and TRBJ1-2; 9 bases are a match to TRBD1. The CDR3 contains 17 residues. In germline, CDR1 is MDHEN, CDR2 SYDVKM. The V segment lost 5 bases and the J segment 4 bases; nucleotides outside the gene matches: 14. CDR3 DNA: TGTGCCAGCAGTGTCCCGGGGCGGGGACAGGGCGCCTATGGCTACACCTTC. Translating gives CASSVPGRGQGAYGYTF.

The chain carries TRBV28 and TRBJ2-7; TRBD2 matches 7 bases. The CDR3 covers 16 residues. Germline V gene sequence: CDR1 MDHEN, CDR2 SYDVKM. The V and J ends lost 5 bases and 6 bases, in that order; junction bases with no gene match: 16. CDR3 nucleotides: TGTGCCAGCAGTACCCCTGGAGTGGGGGAGGGTGGCGAGCAGTACTTC. Its protein is CASSTPGVGEGGEQYF. The full variable domain, its missing parts supplied by reference TRBV28 and TRBJ2-7, is DVKVTQSSRYLVKRTGEKVFLECVQDMDHENMFWYRQDPGLGLRLIYFSYDVKMKEKGDIPEGYSVSREKKERFSLILESASTNQTSMYLCASSTPGVGEGGEQYFGPGTRLTVT.

The gene calls are TRBV10-3 and TRBJ1-2; D is unclear. CDR3 length equals 12 residues. Trimming left V 3 bases short and J 3 bases short, with 5 bases between. Germline CDR1 is ENHRY and CDR2 is SYGVKD. The CDR3 bases are TGTGCCATCAGTGAAGGAGACTATGGCTACACCTTC. Translated, it gives CAISEGDYGYTF.

The chain couples TRBV12-5 to TRBJ1-1, with D unclear. Germline V gene lookup returns CDR1 LGHNT and CDR2 FRNRAP. This CDR3 region has 14 residues. With 2 bases removed from V and 2 bases from J, the gap between germline ends came to 9 bases. CDR3 in DNA: TGTGCTAGTGGTTTGTCCTCTACCAACACTGAAGCTTTCTTT. The encoded protein is CASGLSSTNTEAFF.

The chain recombines TRBV30 with TRBJ1-2, with a possible D match to TRBD1 (5 bases). CDR3 length: 13 amino acids. Germline CDR1 is GTSNPN and CDR2 is SVGIG (reference sequence). V lost 0 bases and J lost 4, with 9 bases in between. The chain's CDR3 is CAWSVTGLYGYTF. In DNA form, the CDR3 reads TGTGCCTGGAGTGTAACAGGCCTCTATGGCTACACCTTC.

This chain uses TRBV27 with TRBJ1-2, with TRBD1 matching 9 bases. Trimming cost V 2 bases and J 4 bases; bases outside gene matches: 5. CDR1 and CDR2 (germline): MNHEY, SMNVEV (reference sequence). The CDR3 sequence is 15 residues long. Here the CDR3 reads CASSLRPGQGYGYTF. As DNA, the CDR3 is TGTGCCAGCAGTTTACGTCCGGGACAGGGCTATGGCTACACCTTC.

The rearrangement joins TRBV19 to TRBJ1-2; 8 bases align to TRBD1. The CDR3 is made up of 17 amino acids. Losses at the gene ends were 1 base for V and 3 bases for J; bases not matched to a gene: 10. Germline values: CDR1 LNHDA, CDR2 SQIVND (reference sequence). The CDR3 DNA sequence: TGTGCCAGTAGTATAGTTCGCAGGGGGCCGGTGCACTATGGCTACACCTTC. Its translation is CASSIVRRGPVHYGYTF.

CDR3 amino acids: CAWSDSPGGNQPQHF. The CDR3 DNA follows: TGTGCCTGGAGTGACTCCCCGGGTGGCAATCAGCCCCAGCATTTT. This sequence joins TRBV30 and TRBJ1-5; no clear D. Trimming removed 1 base from V and 2 bases from J, with 12 bases in between. Germline V gene lookup returns CDR1 GTSNPN and CDR2 SVGIG (reference sequence). The CDR3 covers 15 residues. The whole variable domain, remainder taken from reference TRBV30 and TRBJ1-5, is SQTIHQWPATLVQPVGSPLSLECTVEGTSNPNLYWYRQAAGRGLQLLFYSVGIGQISSEVPQNLSASRPQDRQFILSSKKLLLSDSGFYLCAWSDSPGGNQPQHFGDGTRLSIL.

This sequence joins TRBV6-5 and TRBJ2-1; unclear D gene. The V end lost 2 bases, the J end lost 12 bases, and 14 bases lay between the germline ends. This CDR3 region has 13 residues. Germline V lookup: CDR1 MNHEY, CDR2 SVGAGI. The CDR3 loop is CASSYLGWKGQFF. In DNA form, the CDR3 reads TGTGCCAGCAGTTACCTAGGCTGGAAAGGGCAGTTCTTC.

This chain links TRBV5-8 with TRBJ1-5, with D tentatively TRBD1 (6 bases). The germline V gene encodes CDR1 SGHTS and CDR2 YDEGEE. The CDR3 totals 17 residues. The V and J ends lost 4 bases and 0 bases respectively, with 17 bases between them. In DNA, the CDR3 is TGTGCCAGCAGCCTAAAGGACAGCCCTTATAGCAATCAGCCCCAGCATTTT. Protein: CASSLKDSPYSNQPQHF.

The CDR3 DNA follows: TGTGCCAGCAGTGCTGGGAGCCTAAACTATGGCTACACCTTC. This encodes CASSAGSLNYGYTF. V usage is TRBV2 and J usage is TRBJ1-2; D is uncertain. CDR3 length equals 14 residues. Germline V gene lookup returns CDR1 SNHLY and CDR2 FYNNEI. V was cut by 4 bases and J by 2 bases, with 11 bases left in between.

CDR3 loop: CASKTGQGPYEQYF. CDR3 nucleotides: TGTGCCAGCAAGACGGGACAGGGTCCCTACGAGCAGTACTTC. The J gene is TRBJ2-7, the V gene TRBV6-5; 9 bases match TRBD1. After removal of 7 bases from V and 2 bases from J, the junction contained 6 bases not matched to a gene. CDR3 length: 14 residues. Per germline, CDR1 MNHEY and CDR2 SVGAGI.

The J gene is TRBJ1-5, the V gene TRBV7-2; D possibly corresponds to TRBD1 (5 bases). This CDR3 contains 15 residues. CDR1 and CDR2 (germline): SGHTA, FQGNSA. The V end was cut by 2 bases, the J end by 3 bases, with 11 bases between. CDR3 residues: CASSLLQGYNQPQHF. The CDR3 nucleotides are TGTGCCAGCAGCTTACTCCAGGGTTACAATCAGCCCCAGCATTTT. The variable domain in full, completed from reference TRBV7-2 and TRBJ1-5, reads GAGVSQSPSNKVTEKGKDVELRCDPISGHTALYWYRQSLGQGLEFLIYFQGNSAPDKSGLPSDRFSAERTGGSVSTLTIQRTQQEDSAVYLCASSLLQGYNQPQHFGDGTRLSIL.

This clone was seen a few times. V and J are TRBV18 and TRBJ1-5; tentative D call: TRBD1 (5 bases). This CDR3 has 14 amino acids. Germline V gene lookup returns CDR1 KGHSH and CDR2 LQKENI. V gave up 6 bases and J gave up 2 bases, with 11 bases separating them. CDR3 DNA sequence: TGTGCCAGCTCTGGGGGGAATGGCAATCAGCCCCAGCATTTT. Encoded protein: CASSGGNGNQPQHF.

The chain is built from TRBV29-1 and TRBJ1-1; D possibly corresponds to TRBD1 (5 bases). Germline-derived CDR1 and CDR2 are SQVTM and ANQGSEA. The CDR3 totals 12 residues. Trimming removed 7 bases at V and 1 base at J, with 10 bases between. The CDR3 spells CSAGRSNTEAFF. In DNA form, the CDR3 reads TGCAGCGCAGGGCGGTCGAACACTGAAGCTTTCTTT.

The chain combines TRBV28 with TRBJ2-5; weak D call: TRBD1 (5 bases). The CDR3 runs to 15 residues. V gave up 3 bases and J gave up 5 bases, with 16 bases separating them. In germline, CDR1 is MDHEN, CDR2 SYDVKM. The CDR3 DNA is TGTGCCAGCAGTTTCGAGAGCGCAGGGAAGGAGACCCAGTACTTC. This codes for CASSFESAGKETQYF.

The chain uses TRBV30 and TRBJ1-2; TRBD1 matches 9 bases. Germline V gene lookup returns CDR1 GTSNPN and CDR2 SVGIG (reference sequence). This CDR3 has 13 residues. The J segment lost 12 bases and the V segment lost 4 bases, leaving 12 bases of the junction unmatched. CDR3 coding DNA: TGTGCCTGGATTTCCGGGACAGGGATCGGGAACACCTTC. It translates to CAWISGTGIGNTF.

The rearrangement uses TRBV19 and TRBJ2-3; no clear D. Trimming shortened V by 3 bases and J by 2 bases, and 9 bases separated the two germline ends. CDR3 length equals 14 residues. CDR1 and CDR2 from the germline V gene are LNHDA and SQIVND (reference sequence). DNA for the CDR3: TGTGCCAGTAGTATTTTTGGCAACACAGATACGCAGTATTTT. This encodes CASSIFGNTDTQYF.

This clone was found a few times. The V gene is TRBV14, the J gene TRBJ2-1; 9 bases are shared with TRBD2. Germline V CDR1 and CDR2: SGHDN, FVKESK. V lost 4 bases and J lost 2; bases outside the gene matches: 3. This CDR3 has 15 residues. The CDR3 coding sequence is TGTGCCAGCAGCCTTGTAGCGGGGGCCTACAATGAGCAGTTCTTC. As protein: CASSLVAGAYNEQFF.

The rearrangement joins TRBV11-2 to TRBJ1-2, with D perhaps TRBD1 (5 bases). Trimming removed 3 bases at V and 8 bases at J, with 16 bases between. Germline V gives CDR1 SGHAT, CDR2 FQNNGV. CDR3 length: 14 amino acids. CDR3 in amino acids: CASSLSPLTAGYTF. In nucleotides, the CDR3 is TGTGCCAGCAGCTTGTCCCCTCTGACAGCAGGCTACACCTTC.

The V and J genes are TRBV6-5 and TRBJ2-3; D remains ambiguous. V was clipped by 6 bases and J by 9 bases, with 13 bases between them. Looked up from germline, CDR1 is MNHEY and CDR2 is SVGAGI. The CDR3 is 12 amino acids. This CDR3 reads CASSTLGRTQYF. The CDR3 DNA follows: TGTGCCAGCAGCACCCTAGGCCGCACGCAGTATTTT.

The V and J genes are TRBV7-3 and TRBJ2-3; 13 nucleotides match TRBD2. This CDR3 is 17 amino acids long. Per the germline V gene, CDR1 is SGHTA and CDR2 is FQGTGA. V lost 5 bases to trimming and J lost 1 base; unmatched junction nucleotides: 6. In DNA form, the CDR3 reads TGTGCCAGCAGCCTACTAGGACTAGCGGGGGGCACAGATACGCAGTATTTT. This codes for CASSLLGLAGGTDTQYF.